The clone carrying this T cell receptor (beta chain) has at least ten counts. The data are from a study of CD8 T cells in ankylosing spondylitis. From the 5' RACE reads, TCRdb called clonotypes with MiXCR, one entry per CDR3 protein. The sample carries 200,000 to 250,000 distinct CDR3 sequences, roughly 10% recorded once. Germline CDR1 reads SGHDT; CDR2 reads YYEEEE. Trimming took 0 bases from V and 7 from J, leaving 7 bases between them. This CDR3 comprises 13 residues. This TCR was sampled from a male donor with ankylosing spondylitis or in good health (not recorded which). Sequencing was performed on blood, either unsorted or a sorted T cell fraction (not recorded which). This chain connects TRBV5-6 to TRBJ2-2; D perhaps matches TRBD2 (5 bases). CDR3: CASSLVGGGELFF. The CDR3, as DNA: TGTGCCAGCAGCTTGGTTGGAGGCGGGGAGCTGTTTTTT.